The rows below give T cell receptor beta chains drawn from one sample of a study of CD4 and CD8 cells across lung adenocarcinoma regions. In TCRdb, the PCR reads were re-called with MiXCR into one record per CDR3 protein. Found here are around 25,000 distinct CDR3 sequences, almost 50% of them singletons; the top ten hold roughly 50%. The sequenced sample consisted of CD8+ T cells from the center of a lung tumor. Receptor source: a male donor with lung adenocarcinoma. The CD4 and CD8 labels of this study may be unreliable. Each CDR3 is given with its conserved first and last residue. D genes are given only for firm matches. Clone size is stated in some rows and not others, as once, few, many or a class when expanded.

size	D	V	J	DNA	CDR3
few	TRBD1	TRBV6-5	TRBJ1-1	TGTGCCAGCAGTTATGCGGGACAGGGGAGGGCTGAAGCTTTCTTT	CASSYAGQGRAEAFF
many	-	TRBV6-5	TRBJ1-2	TGTGCCAGCAGTTACTCGTGGCTCCGGGGGCGGAACAACTATGGCTACACCTTC	CASSYSWLRGRNNYGYTF
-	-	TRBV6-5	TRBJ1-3	TGTGCCAGCAGTTATGGGCAGAGGAGCTCTGGAAACACCATATATTTT	CASSYGQRSSGNTIYF
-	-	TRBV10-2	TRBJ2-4	TGCGCCAGCAGTGAACAGGGACTATCGGGCAGAGATACTCAGTACTTC	CASSEQGLSGRDTQYF
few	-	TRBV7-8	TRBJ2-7	TGTGCCAGCAGCTTAGTTAGGGTAGACTACGAGCAGTACTTC	CASSLVRVDYEQYF
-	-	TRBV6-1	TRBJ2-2	TGTGCCAGCCGCCTCCGGGCTGGGAGCACCGGGGAGCAGTTTTTT	CASRLRAGSTGEQFF
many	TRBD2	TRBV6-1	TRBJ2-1	TGTGCCAGCAGTGTTCAGGGACTAGCGGGCGCCAATGAGCAGTTCTTC	CASSVQGLAGANEQFF
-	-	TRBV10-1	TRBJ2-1	TGCGCCAGCAGTGATCCAGGGGACACCGGGGAGCTGTATTTC	CASSDPGDTGELYF
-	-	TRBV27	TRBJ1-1	TGTGCCAGCAAGGGCAGGGGGAACACTGAAGCTTTCTTT	CASKGRGNTEAFF
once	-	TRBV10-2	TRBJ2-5	TGCGCGGGCAGTGAGAGGCGTGACCGAGAGACCCAGTACTTC	CAGSERRDRETQYF
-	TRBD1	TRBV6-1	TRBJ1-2	TGTGCCAGCAGTCGCACAGGGGGCGAGGGCTACACCTTC	CASSRTGGEGYTF
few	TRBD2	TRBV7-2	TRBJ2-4	TGTGCCAGCAGCTTAGGCGGGGGGAACAACATTCAGTACTTC	CASSLGGGNNIQYF
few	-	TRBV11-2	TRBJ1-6	TGTGCCAGCAGCTCCACTAGGGGCGAGCAGTACTTT	CASSSTRGEQYF
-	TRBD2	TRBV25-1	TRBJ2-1	TGTGCCAGCAGTGGACCTCGGACTAGCGGGAGGCCCAGCTCCTACAATGAGCAGTTCTTC	CASSGPRTSGRPSSYNEQFF
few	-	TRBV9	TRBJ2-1	TGTGCCAGCAGCTCCGGACGGGGATCCTACAATGAGCAGTTCTTC	CASSSGRGSYNEQFF
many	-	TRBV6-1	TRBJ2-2	TGTGCCAGCAGCCCTCGCCAGGCCGGGGAGCTGTTTTTT	CASSPRQAGELFF
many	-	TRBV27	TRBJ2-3	TGTGCCAGCAGTTCGGCAGGAAGCACAGATACGCAGTATTTT	CASSSAGSTDTQYF
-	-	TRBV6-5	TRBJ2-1	TGTGCCAGCAGTTACTTTTACCCTGGCAATGAGCAGTTCTTC	CASSYFYPGNEQFF
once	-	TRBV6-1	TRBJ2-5	TGTGCCAGCGGGGGGGTAGGGGGCCGTGACCAAGAGACCCAGTACTTC	CASGGVGGRDQETQYF
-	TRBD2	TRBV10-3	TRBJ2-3	TGTGCCATGGGTGAGGGAGGGCGTGACCAAGATACGCAGTACTTT	CAMGEGGRDQDTQYF
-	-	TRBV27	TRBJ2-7	TGTGCCAGCAGTAGAGAAGGATCCTACGAGCAGTACTTC	CASSREGSYEQYF
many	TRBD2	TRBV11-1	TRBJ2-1	TGTGCCAGCAGCCTGCTAGCGGGAGGTGGATTGGAGCAGTTCTTC	CASSLLAGGGLEQFF
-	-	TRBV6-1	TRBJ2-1	TGTGCCAGGGGCTTCGCGGGTGGCGGCACCAATGCGCAGTTCTTC	CARGFAGGGTNAQFF
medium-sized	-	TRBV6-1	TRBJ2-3	TGTGCCAGCAGTCGGGAAAGCACAGATACGCAGTATTTT	CASSRESTDTQYF
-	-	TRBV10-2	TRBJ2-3	TGCGCGGGCAGGGACGGACGCGTAAGCGATACCCAGTATTTT	CAGRDGRVSDTQYF
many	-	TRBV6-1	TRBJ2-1	TGTGCCAGCAGTGATTTGGAGCCTTACAATGAGCAGTTCTTC	CASSDLEPYNEQFF
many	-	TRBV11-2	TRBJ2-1	TGTGCCAGCAGCTTAGAAAGCGGCGGGGAGCAGTTCTTC	CASSLESGGEQFF
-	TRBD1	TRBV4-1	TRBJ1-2	TGCGCCAGCAGCCGAACAGGGGTGTTCGGCTACACCTTC	CASSRTGVFGYTF
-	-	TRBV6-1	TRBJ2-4	TGCCCCAGCAGTGAACAGCCAACCACAGATACGCAGTACTTC	CPSSEQPTTDTQYF
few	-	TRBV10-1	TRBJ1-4	TGCGCCAGCAGTGAGTCGCAGACTAAGGGTGAAAAACTGTTTTTT	CASSESQTKGEKLFF
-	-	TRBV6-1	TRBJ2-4	TGTGCCAGCAGCCCATTAGGACAGGGAGGGGACACCTACAATGAGCAGTACTTC	CASSPLGQGGDTYNEQYF
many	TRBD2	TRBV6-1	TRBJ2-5	TGTGCCAGCAGTGAAGGGGCGGGAGAGCAAGAGACCCAGTACTTC	CASSEGAGEQETQYF
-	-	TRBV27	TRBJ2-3	TGTGCCAGCAGGGGAGCTAGGGGGAGGGGAGGCAAAGATACGCAGTATTTC	CASRGARGRGGKDTQYF
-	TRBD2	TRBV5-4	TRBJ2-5	TGTGCCAGCAGAACCCAGCGGGAGGGCCCGGAGACCCAGTACTTC	CASRTQREGPETQYF
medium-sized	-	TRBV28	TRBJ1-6	TGTGCCAGCACCTCTCCTGGGACGGACGGATGGTATACGTCACCCCTCCACTTT	CASTSPGTDGWYTSPLHF
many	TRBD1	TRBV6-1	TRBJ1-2	TGTGCCAGCAGCGCCCCGGGACAGGGGTATTATGGCTACACCTTC	CASSAPGQGYYGYTF
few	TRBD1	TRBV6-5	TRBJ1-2	TGTGCCAGCAGTTACTCGGGACAGGGGGATCATTTTGTGGACTATGGCTACACCTTC	CASSYSGQGDHFVDYGYTF
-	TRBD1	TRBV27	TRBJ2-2	TGTGCCAGCAGAGGGGTAGGCACAGGGGCGCTGTTTTTT	CASRGVGTGALFF
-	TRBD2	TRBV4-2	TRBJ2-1	TGTGCCAGCAGCCAAGGTCGGGCGGGAGGGCTAGATGAGCAGTTCTTC	CASSQGRAGGLDEQFF
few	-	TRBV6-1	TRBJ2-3	TGTGCCAGCATATTGGGGGATACAGATACGCAGTATTTT	CASILGDTDTQYF
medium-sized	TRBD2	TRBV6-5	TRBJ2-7	TGTGCCAGCAGTTTAGCGGGAGGGCCAGGGTACGAGCAGTACTTC	CASSLAGGPGYEQYF
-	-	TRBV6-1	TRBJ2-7	TGTGCCAGCAGTGAAGAAAGGAGCTCCTACGAGCAGTACTTC	CASSEERSSYEQYF
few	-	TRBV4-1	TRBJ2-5	TGCGCCAGCAGCCACAGGGTCCAAGGGACCCAGTACTTC	CASSHRVQGTQYF
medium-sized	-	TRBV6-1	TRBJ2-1	TGTGCCAGCAGTGAAAGTAAGGTCGATGAGCAGTTCTTC	CASSESKVDEQFF
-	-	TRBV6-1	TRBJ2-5	TGTGCCAGCAGTGAAGGTACAGGGAGGGGGGAGACCCAGTACTTC	CASSEGTGRGETQYF
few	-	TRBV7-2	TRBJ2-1	TGTGCCAGCAGCTTAAATTTCTACTCTGGTGAGCAGTTCTTC	CASSLNFYSGEQFF